The 23 T cell receptor beta chains given below trace back to one sample, sequenced in a study of blood T cell repertoires in COVID-19. Some clones are missing from TCRdb's copy, which holds only in-frame ones; the method was immunoSEQ multiplex PCR. The sample consists of 60,000 or so clones, about 66% of them appearing once. Sequencing was done on a sample of PBMCs or T cells enriched from blood (not recorded which). These TCRs come from a woman aged 55-69 years who had been exposed to COVID-19.

J is TRBJ2-7 and V is TRBV15; TRBD2 might be the D (5 bases). The CDR3 is made up of 13 amino acids. V lost 1 base to trimming and J lost 6 bases, with 10 bases between them. The germline CDR1 and CDR2 sequences are LNHNV and YYDKDF (reference sequence). CDR3 sequence (DNA): TGTGCCACCAGCAGAGGAGCTAGCTCCGAGCAGTACTTC. Residues: CATSRGASSEQYF.

V gene TRBV7-6 combines with J gene TRBJ2-2; 10 bases fit TRBD2. The CDR3 sequence is 16 residues long. Germline CDR1 SGHVS, CDR2 FNYEAQ. Unmatched junction bases numbered 6, after V lost 1 base and J lost 7 bases. In DNA, the CDR3 is TGTGCCAGCAGCTTAGTAGCGGGAGGCACGGGCGGGGAGCTGTTTTTT. This codes for CASSLVAGGTGGELFF.

V usage is TRBV28 and J usage is TRBJ1-5, with 8 bases fitting TRBD1. Germline V CDR1 and CDR2: MDHEN, SYDVKM. Unmatched junction bases numbered 5, after V lost 6 bases and J lost 1 base. The CDR3 is 15 amino acids. The CDR3 DNA sequence: TGTGCCAGCAGGCCAGGGGGCGGAAGCAATCAGCCCCAGCATTTT. It specifies CASRPGGGSNQPQHF.

The sample holds one count of this clone. The V gene is TRBV7-6, the J gene TRBJ1-2, with TRBD1 identical over 7 bases. Looked up from germline, CDR1 is SGHVS and CDR2 is FNYEAQ. The CDR3 consists of 14 residues. Germline trimming cut 1 base from V and 3 bases from J; bases unmatched to any gene: 2. CDR3 nucleotides: TGTGCCAGCAGCTTAGTAGACAGGGACTATGGCTACACCTTC. This sequence encodes CASSLVDRDYGYTF.

This rearrangement joins TRBV5-5 to TRBJ1-2, with 7 bases identical to TRBD1. Germline CDR1 is SGHKS and CDR2 is YYEKEE (reference sequence). This CDR3 has 13 amino acids. The trim removed 1 base at V and 8 bases at J, leaving 5 bases unmatched. This chain's CDR3 is CASSLRQGGGYTF. The CDR3 nucleotides are TGTGCCAGCAGCTTGAGACAGGGCGGAGGCTACACCTTC.

V usage is TRBV29-1 and J usage is TRBJ1-1; possibly TRBD1 for D (6 bases). The CDR3 is 12 amino acids. Germline V gene sequence: CDR1 SQVTM, CDR2 ANQGSEA. V shed 2 bases and J shed 5 bases, with 9 bases lying between them. CDR3 sequence reads: CSVEPGQTEAFF. The DNA for the CDR3 is TGCAGCGTTGAACCCGGACAGACTGAAGCTTTCTTT.

The rearrangement joins TRBV7-3 to TRBJ1-2; the D gene is possibly TRBD1 (6 bases). The germline V and J ends were trimmed by 5 bases and 4 bases, with 11 bases remaining between them. Germline lookup yields CDR1 SGHTA and CDR2 FQGTGA. This CDR3 has 13 residues. CDR3 sequence reads: CASSPTGSYGYTF. The CDR3 bases are TGTGCCAGCAGCCCGACAGGTTCCTATGGCTACACCTTC.

In its sample, this clone was seen many times. V usage is TRBV30 and J usage is TRBJ1-2; a weak D match, TRBD1 (5 bases). Trimming shortened V by 2 bases and J by 2 bases, and 6 bases separated the two germline ends. CDR1 and CDR2 (germline): GTSNPN, SVGIG (reference sequence). CDR3 length: 12 amino acids. This chain's CDR3 is CAWSKGNYGYTF. Written as DNA, the CDR3 is TGTGCCTGGAGTAAGGGGAACTATGGCTACACCTTC.

This clone was observed a handful of times. V is TRBV18 and J is TRBJ2-2; perhaps TRBD2 as D (5 bases). CDR1 and CDR2 (germline): KGHSH, LQKENI. V was cut by 4 bases and J by 4 bases, with 7 bases left in between. This CDR3 is built from 13 residues. The CDR3 DNA reads as TGTGCCAGCTCACGGGAGTTCACCGGGGAGCTGTTTTTT. Amino acid sequence: CASSREFTGELFF.

V and J are TRBV15 and TRBJ1-4; 10 bases are shared with TRBD1. CDR3 length: 18 residues. V was clipped by 0 bases and J by 10 bases; unmatched bases: 14. Germline CDR1 and CDR2: LNHNV and YYDKDF (reference sequence). CDR3 DNA: TGTGCCACCAGCAGAGATCTCAATTCGGGGACAGGGGTTTCAAAACTGTTTTTT. This sequence encodes CATSRDLNSGTGVSKLFF.

The V call is TRBV29-1, the J call TRBJ1-3, with D perhaps matching TRBD1 (6 bases). Germline lookup yields CDR1 SQVTM and CDR2 ANQGSEA. V dropped 0 bases and J dropped 3 bases, with 12 bases sitting between them. CDR3 length: 15 residues. CDR3 region: CSVEDWGGRGNTIYF. The CDR3 bases are TGCAGCGTTGAAGATTGGGGGGGCCGTGGAAACACCATATATTTT. The full variable domain, completed using reference TRBV29-1 and TRBJ1-3, is SAVISQKPSRDICQRGTSLTIQCQVDSQVTMMFWYRQQPGQSLTLIATANQGSEATYESGFVIDKFPISRPNLTFSTLTVSNMSPEDSSIYLCSVEDWGGRGNTIYFGEGSWLTVV.

This sequence joins TRBV28 and TRBJ1-3; the D is unclear. Trimming removed 4 bases at V and 4 bases at J, with 2 bases between. Germline CDR1 MDHEN, CDR2 SYDVKM. The CDR3 runs 11 residues. This CDR3 is CASSSGNTIYF. CDR3 nucleotide sequence: TGTGCCAGCAGTTCGGGAAACACCATATATTTT.

The DNA of the CDR3 is TGTGCCAGCAGATCTACCGCGGAGACCCAGTACTTC. It translates to CASRSTAETQYF. V gene TRBV5-7 combines with J gene TRBJ2-5; D is undetermined. TRBV5-7 is filed as an ORF, its function uncertain. This CDR3 region has 12 residues. V dropped 5 bases and J dropped 5 bases, with 10 bases sitting between them.

Only a few counts were recorded for this clone. This rearrangement joins TRBV7-9 to TRBJ1-6; possible D gene TRBD1, 6 bases. Germline CDR1 reads SEHNR; CDR2 reads FQNEAQ (reference sequence). Trimming cost V 2 bases and J 3 bases, with 14 bases left between them. The CDR3 spans 17 residues. In DNA, the CDR3 is TGTGCCAGCAGCTTAAAAGGGGGGGCTCTCTATAATTCACCCCTCCACTTT. Translated: CASSLKGGALYNSPLHF.

This clone has more than one count but fewer than ten. The chain has TRBV25-1 and TRBJ1-4; possible D gene TRBD1, 5 bases. Germline loops: CDR1 MGHDK, CDR2 SYGVNS. The germline V and J ends were trimmed by 6 bases and 7 bases, with 15 bases remaining between them. This CDR3 region has 14 residues. CDR3 DNA: TGTGCCAGCAGCAGCTCTCAGGGTGGTGAAAAACTGTTTTTT. Translating it yields CASSSSQGGEKLFF.

This chain connects TRBV6-1 to TRBJ2-4; TRBD2 matches at 7 bases. The CDR3 is 14 residues long. The V and J ends lost 2 bases and 9 bases, in that order; junction bases with no gene match: 7. Germline-derived CDR1 and CDR2 are MNHNS and SASEGT. CDR3 bases: TGTGCCAGCAGTGAAACCGAGGGAGGGAGCATTCAGTACTTC. This encodes CASSETEGGSIQYF.

This sequence joins TRBV27 and TRBJ1-3; TRBD1 matches 8 bases. This CDR3 contains 15 residues. The trim removed 6 bases at V and 4 bases at J, leaving 8 bases unmatched. Germline V gives CDR1 MNHEY, CDR2 SMNVEV (reference sequence). The CDR3 loop is CASRPTGASGNTIYF. DNA of the CDR3: TGTGCCAGCAGACCGACAGGGGCCTCCGGAAACACCATATATTTT.

V is TRBV25-1 and J is TRBJ1-4, with 11 bases matching TRBD1. CDR1 is MGHDK and CDR2 is SYGVNS in the germline V gene. With V trimmed by 3 bases and J by 7 bases, 4 bases remained unmatched. The CDR3 runs 15 residues. The CDR3, as DNA: TGTGCCAGCAGTGATTCCGGGACAGGGGGTGAAAAACTGTTTTTT. Amino acids: CASSDSGTGGEKLFF.

This clone was counted between two and nine times. The rearrangement uses TRBV5-1 and TRBJ2-7, with no clear D. V was pared by 3 bases and J by 3 bases, with 10 bases between. This CDR3 has 13 residues. Per germline, CDR1 SGHRS and CDR2 YFSETQ. The chain's CDR3 is CASSYRSGYEQYF. CDR3 coding DNA: TGCGCCAGCAGCTATCGGTCGGGCTACGAGCAGTACTTC.

The chain couples TRBV3-1 (or the pseudogene TRBV3-2) to TRBJ2-1, with 8 bases lining up with TRBD1. The CDR3 is 17 amino acids. CDR1 and CDR2 (germline): LGHDT, YNNKEL (reference sequence). After removal of 3 bases from V and 0 bases from J, the junction contained 7 bases not matched to a gene. The CDR3 here is CASSHPTGGSSYNEQFF. The CDR3 DNA reads TGTGCCAGCAGCCATCCCACAGGGGGAAGCTCCTACAATGAGCAGTTCTTC.

The genes are TRBV27 and TRBJ2-1, with TRBD2 matching 8 bases. This CDR3 contains 14 residues. CDR1 and CDR2 from the germline V gene are MNHEY and SMNVEV (reference sequence). Trimming removed 6 bases from V and 7 bases from J; junction bases left unmatched: 8. In nucleotides, the CDR3 is TGTGCCAGCAGCCGCCCGGGAGGGAGGAATGAGCAGTTCTTC. Protein: CASSRPGGRNEQFF.

The chain couples TRBV10-1 to TRBJ2-1; 11 positions match TRBD2. This CDR3 is 16 amino acids long. The germline gives CDR1 WNHNN, CDR2 SYGVQD (reference sequence). J lost 5 bases, V lost 2 bases, and 5 bases had no gene match. The CDR3 loop is CASSEAASGRNNEQFF. The CDR3 nucleotides read TGCGCCAGCAGTGAGGCGGCTAGCGGGAGGAACAATGAGCAGTTCTTC.

The chain carries TRBV30 and TRBJ1-2; no definite D call. With 7 bases removed from V and 8 bases from J, the gap between germline ends came to 17 bases. Germline V gene data show CDR1 as GTSNPN and CDR2 as SVGIG (reference sequence). The CDR3 contains 12 residues. DNA of the CDR3: TGTGCCTCCGGGCGGGCCCTCGAGGGCTACACCTTC. Its translation is CASGRALEGYTF.